These 29 T cell receptor beta chains share one sample of origin, sequenced in a study of shared clonotypes between healthy human individuals. Some clones are missing from TCRdb's copy, which holds only in-frame ones; the method was immunoSEQ multiplex PCR. The table has over a million clones, roughly 95% seen once. Sequenced material: naive CD4+ T cells sorted from blood. Subset defined: CD45RA+ positively selected. Every receptor here comes from a man younger than 45 in good health.

The gene calls are TRBV2 and TRBJ2-5; D unresolved. Germline CDR1 is SNHLY and CDR2 is FYNNEI. The V end was cut by 3 bases, the J end by 4 bases, with 6 bases between. The CDR3 runs to 12 residues. The CDR3 region has the DNA TGTGCCAGCAGTGAGGACCTAGAGACCCAGTACTTC. Its protein product is CASSEDLETQYF.

The chain carries TRBV7-8 and TRBJ2-7; D remains unclear. The CDR3 loop spans 12 amino acids. Germline V gives CDR1 SGHVS, CDR2 FQNEAQ. Trimming cost V 1 base and J 7 bases, with 8 bases left between them. The CDR3 region has the DNA TGTGCCAGCAGCTTAGAAAGCTGGGAGCAGTACTTC. This encodes CASSLESWEQYF. The full variable domain, its missing parts supplied by reference TRBV7-8 and TRBJ2-7, is GAGVSQSPRYKVAKRGQDVALRCDPISGHVSLFWYQQALGQGPEFLTYFQNEAQLDKSGLPSDRFFAERPEGSVSTLKIQRTQQEDSAVYLCASSLESWEQYFGPGTRLTVT.

This chain connects TRBV14 to TRBJ2-7; 8 bases match TRBD2. Germline V lookup: CDR1 SGHDN, CDR2 FVKESK. This CDR3 is built from 15 residues. Trimming took 1 base from V and 3 from J; bases not matched to a gene: 5. The DNA of the CDR3 is TGTGCCAGCAGCCAAGTAAGGGCGGGGGGCTACGAGCAGTACTTC. It codes for CASSQVRAGGYEQYF.

The genes are TRBV13 and TRBJ2-1, with 9 bases fitting TRBD2. Trimming cost V 5 bases and J 2 bases; bases outside gene matches: 4. Germline V lookup: CDR1 PRHDT, CDR2 FYEKMQ (reference sequence). The length of the CDR3 is 15 residues. CDR3 in DNA: TGTGCCAGCAGCGTCTCTAGCGGGACCTACAATGAGCAGTTCTTC. It codes for CASSVSSGTYNEQFF.

The chain couples TRBV7-9 to TRBJ2-7; 8 bases line up with TRBD1. V gave up 8 bases and J gave up 5 bases; unmatched junction bases: 11. The germline gives CDR1 SEHNR, CDR2 FQNEAQ (reference sequence). The CDR3 loop spans 14 amino acids. This chain's CDR3 is CASPGPGGLDEQYF. CDR3 nucleotide sequence: TGTGCCAGCCCTGGGCCAGGGGGCCTCGACGAGCAGTACTTC.

The chain employs TRBV5-1 and TRBJ2-4, with D perhaps TRBD1 or TRBD2 (6 bases each). Germline CDR1 SGHRS, CDR2 YFSETQ. The CDR3 length is 16 residues. Deletions cut 4 bases from V and 1 base from J, with 15 bases between. CDR3 in DNA: TGCGCCAGCAGCCATGAGGGGGGCATCGCCAAAAACATTCAGTACTTC. Protein sequence: CASSHEGGIAKNIQYF.

This clone was observed once. One end of the junction is discordant with germline, which a read error may explain. The chain uses TRBV7-7 and TRBJ2-3, with unresolved D. This CDR3 is built from 15 residues. The germline V gene has CDR1 SSHAT and CDR2 FNYEAQ (reference sequence). The CDR3 here is CASSLGVTGTDTQYF. CDR3 DNA sequence: TGTGCTAGCAGCTTAGGTGTTACGGGCACAGATACGCAGTATTTT.

This rearrangement joins TRBV7-9 to TRBJ2-7, with D perhaps TRBD1 or TRBD2 (5 bases each). This CDR3 is built from 13 residues. The germline V gene has CDR1 SEHNR and CDR2 FQNEAQ (reference sequence). Trimming removed 5 bases at V and 6 bases at J, with 14 bases between. Written as DNA, the CDR3 is TGTGCCAGCAGCCCGAGGGGCGGTAGCGAGCAGTACTTC. Translating it yields CASSPRGGSEQYF.

The J gene is TRBJ2-3, the V gene TRBV7-6; D is possibly TRBD2 (5 bases). Trimming removed 5 bases from V and 4 bases from J, with 13 bases in between. The CDR3 is 14 residues long. Germline V lookup: CDR1 SGHVS, CDR2 FNYEAQ. The CDR3 sequence: CASSIGGSADTQYF. DNA of the CDR3: TGTGCCAGCAGCATCGGTGGTAGCGCAGATACGCAGTATTTT.

V is TRBV7-9 and J is TRBJ2-2; D not resolved. V was trimmed by 2 bases and J by 7 bases, leaving 14 bases between them. Germline CDR1 is SEHNR and CDR2 is FQNEAQ (reference sequence). The CDR3 is made up of 15 amino acids. CDR3 loop: CASSLRAPWGGELFF. DNA of the CDR3: TGTGCCAGCAGCTTAAGGGCGCCCTGGGGCGGGGAGCTGTTTTTT.

The CDR3 coding sequence is TGTGCCAGCAGCATCGTAGCGGCTAGCACAGATACGCAGTATTTT. It encodes CASSIVAASTDTQYF. V is TRBV9 and J is TRBJ2-3, with a tentative D call TRBD2 (6 bases). This CDR3 region has 15 residues. The V end was cut by 4 bases, the J end by 0 bases, with 12 bases between. In germline, CDR1 is SGDLS, CDR2 YYNGEE.

V is TRBV5-1 and J is TRBJ2-2; tentative D call: TRBD2 (6 bases). The CDR3 totals 14 residues. Germline V gene sequence: CDR1 SGHRS, CDR2 YFSETQ. Trimming shortened V by 7 bases and J by 4 bases, and 14 bases separated the two germline ends. CDR3 DNA sequence: TGCGCCAGCGCGAGGGACTTGGGCACCGGGGAGCTGTTTTTT. Residues: CASARDLGTGELFF.

This clone was counted once. V gene TRBV7-6 combines with J gene TRBJ2-2; tentatively, D is TRBD2 (5 bases). Germline V CDR1 and CDR2: SGHVS, FNYEAQ. CDR3 length equals 14 residues. Trimming shortened V by 8 bases and J by 6 bases, and 16 bases separated the two germline ends. The CDR3 region has the DNA TGTGCCAGCTCCTATTCGGGGTATGCCGGGGAGCTGTTTTTT. It yields the protein CASSYSGYAGELFF. The complete variable domain, with remaining parts taken from reference TRBV7-6 and TRBJ2-2, reads GAGVSQSPRYKVTKRGQDVALRCDPISGHVSLYWYRQALGQGPEFLTYFNYEAQQDKSGLPNDRFSAERPEGSISTLTIQRTEQRDSAMYRCASSYSGYAGELFFGEGSRLTVL.

This chain joins TRBV18 and TRBJ2-5; 7 bases are shared with TRBD1. Germline CDR1 reads KGHSH; CDR2 reads LQKENI. This CDR3 region has 17 residues. Trimming took 2 bases from V and 4 from J; bases not matched to a gene: 13. CDR3 DNA sequence: TGTGCCAGCTCACCAATCCCTTTTACAGGGGTGGGAGAGACCCAGTACTTC. As protein: CASSPIPFTGVGETQYF.

V usage is TRBV7-3 and J usage is TRBJ2-7, with TRBD2 as a possible D gene (5 bases). Looked up from germline, CDR1 is SGHTA and CDR2 is FQGTGA. V lost 2 bases and J 1 base, leaving 9 bases between the germline ends. The CDR3 is 14 residues long. CDR3 sequence (DNA): TGTGCCAGCAGCTTACGTGAGGGTTCCTACGAGCAGTACTTC. Translated, it gives CASSLREGSYEQYF.

V is TRBV5-6 and J is TRBJ2-3; D is possibly TRBD1 (6 bases). Trimming took 2 bases from V and 1 from J, leaving 11 bases between them. Germline V gene sequence: CDR1 SGHDT, CDR2 YYEEEE. CDR3 length equals 15 residues. The CDR3: CASSFPAGGTDTQYF. CDR3 nucleotides: TGTGCCAGCAGCTTCCCGGCAGGGGGCACAGATACGCAGTATTTT.

The V gene is TRBV10-3, the J gene TRBJ1-4; TRBD1 might be the D (6 bases). Trimming took 8 bases from V and 5 from J, leaving 12 bases between them. There are 13 residues in the CDR3. Looked up from germline, CDR1 is ENHRY and CDR2 is SYGVKD. CDR3 DNA: TGTGCCATCCAGGACAGTACCAATGAAAAACTGTTTTTT. Protein product: CAIQDSTNEKLFF.

This chain connects TRBV6-5 to TRBJ1-4; a weak D match, TRBD1 (6 bases). This CDR3 spans 14 amino acids. V was pared by 6 bases and J by 8 bases, with 16 bases between. Germline CDR1 is MNHEY and CDR2 is SVGAGI. The CDR3 spells CASRGVATGEKLFF. The DNA for the CDR3 is TGTGCCAGCAGGGGGGTTGCCACAGGGGAAAAACTGTTTTTT.

The chain is built from TRBV18 and TRBJ2-4; the D call may be TRBD1 or TRBD2 (5 bases each). The CDR3 sequence is 16 residues long. CDR1 and CDR2 from the germline V gene are KGHSH and LQKENI. Trimming took 1 base from V and 7 from J, leaving 17 bases between them. The CDR3 DNA follows: TGTGCCAGCTCACCACTCGAGGGGTCGGGGACCAACATTCAGTACTTC. This translates into CASSPLEGSGTNIQYF. The full variable domain, rest sourced from reference TRBV18 and TRBJ2-4, is NAGVMQNPRHLVRRRGQEARLRCSPMKGHSHVYWYRQLPEEGLKFMVYLQKENIIDESGMPKERFSAEFPKEGPSILRIQQVVRGDSAAYFCASSPLEGSGTNIQYFGAGTRLSVL.

The chain has TRBV25-1 and TRBJ2-2; 8 bases align to TRBD1. The CDR3 sequence is 15 residues long. The J segment lost 3 bases and the V segment lost 6 bases, leaving 6 bases of the junction unmatched. From germline, CDR1 is MGHDK and CDR2 SYGVNS. The CDR3 here is CASRGDRLYTGELFF. The DNA for the CDR3 is TGTGCCAGCAGGGGGGACAGGTTGTACACCGGGGAGCTGTTTTTT.

The chain carries TRBV19 and TRBJ2-7, with 9 bases identical to TRBD2. Per germline, CDR1 LNHDA and CDR2 SQIVND (reference sequence). The J segment lost 0 bases and the V segment lost 3 bases, leaving 12 bases of the junction unmatched. The CDR3 has 18 amino acids. The CDR3 loop is CASSMSGLAGRYSYEQYF. The CDR3 nucleotides are TGTGCCAGTAGTATGAGCGGGCTAGCGGGAAGGTACTCCTACGAGCAGTACTTC.

The J gene is TRBJ2-7, the V gene TRBV11-2; D unresolved. CDR1 SGHAT and CDR2 FQNNGV come from the germline V gene. The CDR3 sequence is 14 residues long. V dropped 5 bases and J dropped 5 bases, with 16 bases sitting between them. CDR3 sequence: CASSPIGERDEQYF. For the CDR3, the DNA is TGTGCCAGCAGCCCAATTGGAGAACGCGACGAGCAGTACTTC. Full variable domain (missing parts from reference TRBV11-2 and TRBJ2-7): EAGVAQSPRYKIIEKRQSVAFWCNPISGHATLYWYQQILGQGPKLLIQFQNNGVVDDSQLPKDRFSAERLKGVDSTLKIQPAKLEDSAVYLCASSPIGERDEQYFGPGTRLTVT.

The chain is built from TRBV7-2 and TRBJ2-7; TRBD1 matches 7 bases. V gave up 2 bases and J gave up 4 bases; unmatched junction bases: 2. CDR3 length: 13 residues. Germline CDR1 is SGHTA and CDR2 is FQGNSA. CDR3 loop: CASSLQGEYEQYF. CDR3 coding DNA: TGTGCCAGCAGCTTACAGGGGGAATACGAGCAGTACTTC.

The V call is TRBV27, the J call TRBJ2-7, with 8 nucleotides matching TRBD1. J gave up 4 bases and V 6 bases, and 11 bases lay outside the gene matches. Germline CDR1 and CDR2: MNHEY and SMNVEV (reference sequence). The CDR3 loop spans 15 amino acids. The chain's CDR3 is CASRIHRDRRYEQYF. The CDR3 bases are TGTGCCAGCAGAATACACCGGGACAGGCGTTACGAGCAGTACTTC.

About this clone: Different DNA sequences within this sample yield the same CDR3. The V and J genes are TRBV6-5 and TRBJ2-2, with D uncertain. V was pared by 2 bases and J by 2 bases, with 6 bases between. Per the germline V gene, CDR1 is MNHEY and CDR2 is SVGAGI. The CDR3 runs 14 residues. CDR3 protein: CASSYGVNTGELFF. The CDR3, as DNA: TGTGCCAGCAGTTACGGGGTAAACACCGGGGAGCTGTTTTTT.

This sequence joins TRBV28 and TRBJ1-5; D not certain. The germline gives CDR1 MDHEN, CDR2 SYDVKM. CDR3 length: 12 amino acids. Trimming cost V 5 bases and J 7 bases, with 9 bases left between them. The CDR3 DNA is TGTGCCAGCAGTGTTTGGGTCCAGCCCCAGCATTTT. Residues: CASSVWVQPQHF.

The chain recombines TRBV27 with TRBJ1-1; 9 positions match TRBD1. Germline V gives CDR1 MNHEY, CDR2 SMNVEV (reference sequence). The length of the CDR3 is 18 residues. Unmatched junction bases numbered 14, after V lost 6 bases and J lost 0 bases. CDR3 sequence reads: CASRYSGTGMSMNTEAFF. In DNA form, the CDR3 reads TGTGCCAGCAGATATTCCGGGACAGGGATGAGCATGAACACTGAAGCTTTCTTT.

This clone was detected once. Other DNA sequences within the sample encode an identical CDR3. This rearrangement joins TRBV28 to TRBJ2-7; TRBD1 might be the D (5 bases). The CDR3 runs 13 residues. V was trimmed by 2 bases and J by 3 bases, leaving 8 bases between them. From germline, CDR1 is MDHEN and CDR2 SYDVKM. This chain's CDR3 is CASSLPGFYEQYF. The CDR3 DNA reads as TGTGCCAGCAGTTTACCAGGGTTCTACGAGCAGTACTTC.

The chain uses TRBV7-2 and TRBJ1-5; D is ambiguous. V gave up 5 bases and J gave up 1 base, with 12 bases separating them. CDR3 size: 15 residues. Germline CDR1 reads SGHTA; CDR2 reads FQGNSA. The chain's CDR3 is CASSPRVVSNQPQHF. Written as DNA, the CDR3 is TGTGCCAGCAGCCCGAGGGTCGTGAGCAATCAGCCCCAGCATTTT.